The 14 T cell receptor beta chains listed next were all sequenced from one sample in a study of control samples from healthy donors and cancer patients. Clones were read by immunoSEQ multiplex PCR, and TCRdb kept only the in-frame ones, dropping some. The table lists 160,000 or so clones, 85% to 95% of them singletons. Sequenced material: blood. The receptors derive from a woman in her forties in good health.

The rearrangement uses TRBV6-1 and TRBJ1-1, with D maybe TRBD1 (6 bases). V lost 3 bases, J lost 6 bases, and 17 bases lay in between. Germline V lookup: CDR1 MNHNS, CDR2 SASEGT. The CDR3 consists of 15 residues. The chain's CDR3 is CASSEYGRGGPEAFF. The CDR3 DNA reads TGTGCCAGCAGTGAGTATGGCAGGGGAGGCCCTGAAGCTTTCTTT.

The genes are TRBV29-1 and TRBJ2-3, with unresolved D. Germline values: CDR1 SQVTM, CDR2 ANQGSEA. V was pared by 1 base and J by 2 bases, with 4 bases between. The CDR3 sequence is 12 residues long. CDR3 region: CSVEVLTDTQYF. The CDR3 bases are TGCAGCGTTGAAGTGCTCACAGATACGCAGTATTTT.

In this sample, this clone turned up once. The chain carries TRBV9 and TRBJ2-3; D remains unclear. V lost 4 bases and J 2 bases, leaving 8 bases between the germline ends. CDR3 length: 13 residues. The germline V gene encodes CDR1 SGDLS and CDR2 YYNGEE. The CDR3 nucleotides read TGTGCCAGCAGCCCTAAGGTCACAGATACGCAGTATTTT. It translates to CASSPKVTDTQYF.

CDR3 in DNA: TGTGCCAGCAGTTTATCTCTGTATGAAAAACTGTTTTTT. The encoded protein is CASSLSLYEKLFF. The V call is TRBV27, the J call TRBJ1-4; D not resolved. This CDR3 region has 13 residues. V dropped 0 bases and J dropped 6 bases, with 5 bases sitting between them. The germline V gene encodes CDR1 MNHEY and CDR2 SMNVEV (reference sequence).

This chain connects TRBV5-1 to TRBJ2-7, with a possible D match to TRBD2 (5 bases). The CDR3 covers 12 residues. V was pared by 7 bases and J by 3 bases, with 11 bases between. CDR1 and CDR2 from the germline V gene are SGHRS and YFSETQ. The CDR3 DNA reads TGCGCCAGCCACGGGGTGCACTACGAGCAGTACTTC. Amino acid sequence: CASHGVHYEQYF.

This chain uses TRBV7-4 with TRBJ1-6; D possibly corresponds to TRBD1 (6 bases). V lost 3 bases, J lost 12 bases, and 12 bases lay in between. Germline V gene lookup returns CDR1 SGHVT and CDR2 SQSDAQ. The CDR3 sequence is 13 residues long. The CDR3 region is CASSFTGWGPLHF. The CDR3 DNA is TGTGCCAGCAGCTTTACAGGGTGGGGACCCCTCCACTTT. Supplemented by reference TRBV7-4 and TRBJ1-6, the full variable domain reads GAGVSQSPRYKVAKRGRDVALRCDSISGHVTLYWYRQTLGQGSEVLTYSQSDAQRDKSGRPSGRFSAERPERSVSTLKIQRTEQGDSAVYLCASSFTGWGPLHFGNGTRLTVT.

This clone was counted between two and nine times. The chain links TRBV18 to TRBJ2-2; TRBD1 aligns across 7 bases. The CDR3 length is 16 residues. CDR1 is KGHSH and CDR2 is LQKENI in the germline V gene. With V trimmed by 1 base and J by 7 bases, 9 bases remained unmatched. The CDR3 is CASSPRTGQSFGELFF. CDR3 nucleotides: TGTGCCAGCTCACCACGAACGGGACAGTCCTTCGGGGAGCTGTTTTTT.

The J gene is TRBJ1-2, the V gene TRBV7-8; a possible D gene is TRBD1 (6 bases). The CDR3 length is 15 residues. Trimming took off 7 bases at V and 3 bases at J, with 18 bases between the two ends. CDR1 is SGHVS, CDR2 FQNEAQ, per germline. CDR3 nucleotide sequence: TGTGCCAGCACCCTAACCCAGGGGCCCCACTATGGCTACACCTTC. Residues: CASTLTQGPHYGYTF.

The chain combines TRBV30 with TRBJ1-3; 7 bases align to TRBD1. The CDR3 totals 15 residues. V shed 0 bases and J 4 bases; nucleotides not matched to a gene: 6. Per the germline V gene, CDR1 is GTSNPN and CDR2 is SVGIG (reference sequence). The CDR3 DNA follows: TGTGCCTGGAGTGTTACAGGGGCGCGGGGAAACACCATATATTTT. Residues: CAWSVTGARGNTIYF. Full variable domain (rest looked up from reference TRBV30 and TRBJ1-3): SQTIHQWPATLVQPVGSPLSLECTVEGTSNPNLYWYRQAAGRGLQLLFYSVGIGQISSEVPQNLSASRPQDRQFILSSKKLLLSDSGFYLCAWSVTGARGNTIYFGEGSWLTVV.

Here the CDR3 reads CASSLGGGGRFRTEAFF. Here the CDR3 DNA reads TGTGCCAGCAGTTTAGGGGGAGGGGGCAGGTTCCGCACTGAAGCTTTCTTT. The chain links TRBV28 to TRBJ1-1; the match to TRBD1 covers 7 bases. V was clipped by 2 bases and J by 4 bases; unmatched bases: 13. CDR3 length: 17 residues. In germline, CDR1 is MDHEN, CDR2 SYDVKM.

This clone turned up a few times. This CDR3 is also generated by other DNA sequences in the sample. The genes are TRBV13 and TRBJ1-2, with TRBD1 as a possible D gene (5 bases). The V end lost 0 bases, the J end lost 5 bases, and 10 bases lay between the germline ends. The CDR3 extends over 14 amino acids. Looked up from germline, CDR1 is PRHDT and CDR2 is FYEKMQ (reference sequence). This CDR3 is CASSLGSGGYGYTF. In DNA form, the CDR3 reads TGTGCCAGCAGCTTAGGCTCCGGGGGTTATGGCTACACCTTC.

This sequence joins TRBV19 and TRBJ1-5, with D unclear. The CDR3 is made up of 15 amino acids. Germline values: CDR1 LNHDA, CDR2 SQIVND (reference sequence). V was clipped by 3 bases and J by 3 bases, with 12 bases between them. The CDR3 protein is CASSILSQLNQPQHF. Written as DNA, the CDR3 is TGTGCCAGTAGTATCTTAAGCCAGCTCAATCAGCCCCAGCATTTT.

This clone appeared a few times. The chain couples TRBV6-5 to TRBJ1-5; 8 bases are a match to TRBD1. The junction had 9 bases not matched to a gene; V was cut back by 6 bases and J by 5 bases. Germline CDR1 and CDR2: MNHEY and SVGAGI. The CDR3 has 15 amino acids. Here the CDR3 DNA reads TGTGCCAGCAGCCCCGACAGGGGAAGGTATCAGCCCCAGCATTTT. Residues: CASSPDRGRYQPQHF.

V is TRBV5-1 and J is TRBJ1-2; TRBD1 matches 10 bases. V lost 3 bases, J lost 2 bases, and 1 base stayed unmatched. Germline loops: CDR1 SGHRS, CDR2 YFSETQ. There are 14 residues in the CDR3. In nucleotides, the CDR3 is TGCGCCAGCAGCTCGGGACAGGGGAACTATGGCTACACCTTC. Its protein product is CASSSGQGNYGYTF.